These 26 T cell receptor beta chains came from one sample sequenced in a study of cytomegalovirus exposure and HLA in healthy donors. A multiplex PCR was run with 60 Vbeta primers and 13 Jbeta primers. Here immunoSEQ multiplex PCR was the method, and the copy in TCRdb shows in-frame clones only, minus some. The repertoire includes about 160,000 clones, about 80% of them detected once, and about 1.3% sits in the top ten. Sequenced: PBMCs. These receptors came from a man aged 25-45 years in good health and CMV-seronegative.

The chain recombines TRBV4-2 with TRBJ2-5; the match to TRBD2 covers 8 bases. The V segment lost 5 bases and the J segment 4 bases; nucleotides outside the gene matches: 9. The CDR3 is made up of 15 amino acids. Germline CDR1 reads LGHNA; CDR2 reads YNFKEQ. CDR3 loop: CASSYGRDRRETQYF. CDR3 DNA sequence: TGTGCCAGCAGCTACGGGAGGGACCGTCGAGAGACCCAGTACTTC.

J is TRBJ2-1 and V is TRBV14; a weak D match, TRBD2 (5 bases). The length of the CDR3 is 17 residues. CDR1 is SGHDN, CDR2 FVKESK, per germline. V was clipped by 0 bases and J by 8 bases, with 20 bases between them. CDR3 in amino acids: CASSQDVATGNTDEQFF. In DNA, the CDR3 is TGTGCCAGCAGCCAAGATGTGGCAACGGGGAATACGGATGAGCAGTTCTTC.

The V call is TRBV13, the J call TRBJ2-7, with 10 bases aligning to TRBD2. The J segment lost 3 bases and the V segment lost 1 base, leaving 3 bases of the junction unmatched. The CDR3 sequence is 15 residues long. CDR1 is PRHDT and CDR2 is FYEKMQ in the germline V gene (reference sequence). The CDR3 sequence is CASSLEPSGSYEQYF. The DNA of the CDR3 is TGTGCCAGCAGCTTAGAACCTAGCGGGAGCTACGAGCAGTACTTC. The variable domain in full, completed from reference TRBV13 and TRBJ2-7, reads AAGVIQSPRHLIKEKRETATLKCYPIPRHDTVYWYQQGPGQDPQFLISFYEKMQSDKGSIPDRFSAQQFSDYHSELNMSSLELGDSALYFCASSLEPSGSYEQYFGPGTRLTVT.

This chain uses TRBV9 with TRBJ2-5, with 7 bases identical to TRBD1. CDR1 is SGDLS and CDR2 is YYNGEE in the germline V gene. J lost 4 bases, V lost 5 bases, and 11 bases had no gene match. There are 15 residues in the CDR3. The chain's CDR3 is CASSGSTGPGETQYF. CDR3 in DNA: TGTGCCAGCAGTGGTTCGACAGGGCCCGGAGAGACCCAGTACTTC.

This clone has only one observation. The rearrangement joins TRBV11-3 to TRBJ2-1; TRBD2 agrees at 14 bases. CDR1 and CDR2 from the germline V gene are SGHNT and YENEEA. The CDR3 length is 16 residues. V lost 5 bases and J lost 8; bases outside the gene matches: 8. The CDR3 DNA reads as TGTGCCAGCAGCCCCGGACTAGCGGGGGGCATAGATGAGCAGTTCTTC. Encoded protein: CASSPGLAGGIDEQFF.

The genes are TRBV4-1 and TRBJ2-7; D not certain. CDR3 length: 14 residues. V dropped 0 bases and J dropped 3 bases, with 9 bases sitting between them. Germline assignment: CDR1 MGHRA and CDR2 YSYEKL. This CDR3 reads CASSQDLVLYEQYF. The CDR3 bases are TGCGCCAGCAGCCAAGATCTAGTTCTCTACGAGCAGTACTTC.

The genes are TRBV7-3 and TRBJ2-7, with 8 bases fitting TRBD2. The germline V gene has CDR1 SGHTA and CDR2 FQGTGA. Unmatched junction bases numbered 10, after V lost 5 bases and J lost 4 bases. This CDR3 spans 15 amino acids. DNA for the CDR3: TGTGCCAGCAGCCTTATATCCGGGACTAGTTACGAGCAGTACTTC. The encoded protein is CASSLISGTSYEQYF.

Remarks on this clone: The same CDR3 is also encoded by other DNA sequences in this sample. V gene TRBV15 combines with J gene TRBJ1-2, with D unresolved. Trimming pared 0 bases from V and 4 bases from J, leaving 6 bases between. This CDR3 comprises 13 residues. Germline V CDR1 and CDR2: LNHNV, YYDKDF (reference sequence). The CDR3 loop is CATSRDRGYGYTF. CDR3 DNA sequence: TGTGCCACCAGCAGAGATCGGGGCTATGGCTACACCTTC. Together with reference TRBV15 and TRBJ1-2, the CDR3 gives the full variable domain: DAMVIQNPRYQVTQFGKPVTLSCSQTLNHNVMYWYQQKSSQAPKLLFHYYDKDFNNEADTPDNFQSRRPNTSFCFLDIRSPGLGDTAMYLCATSRDRGYGYTFGSGTRLTVV.

This sequence joins TRBV28 and TRBJ2-7; 7 bases match TRBD2. From germline, CDR1 is MDHEN and CDR2 SYDVKM. V dropped 6 bases and J dropped 3; count of bases not matched to a gene: 11. The CDR3 spans 15 residues. The CDR3 DNA sequence: TGTGCCAGCAGCCCACGGGGGAGGGCTGACTACGAGCAGTACTTC. Translating it yields CASSPRGRADYEQYF.

CDR3 loop: CAISGGRGAYEQYF. CDR3 in DNA: TGTGCCATCAGTGGGGGGAGGGGGGCCTACGAGCAGTACTTC. V and J are TRBV10-3 and TRBJ2-7; tentative D call: TRBD2 (7 bases). The V end was cut by 4 bases, the J end by 2 bases, with 12 bases between. CDR3 length equals 14 residues. CDR1 is ENHRY, CDR2 SYGVKD, per germline.

This chain links TRBV7-9 with TRBJ1-1, with D perhaps matching TRBD1 (6 bases). Germline V lookup: CDR1 SEHNR, CDR2 FQNEAQ (reference sequence). Deletions cut 4 bases from V and 5 bases from J, with 17 bases between. CDR3 size: 15 residues. CDR3 in amino acids: CASSSRGGVATEAFF. The CDR3 nucleotides are TGTGCCAGCAGCTCCAGAGGGGGGGTAGCTACTGAAGCTTTCTTT. The full variable domain, with the rest looked up from reference TRBV7-9 and TRBJ1-1, is DTGVSQNPRHKITKRGQNVTFRCDPISEHNRLYWYRQTLGQGPEFLTYFQNEAQLEKSRLLSDRFSAERPKGSFSTLEIQRTEQGDSAMYLCASSSRGGVATEAFFGQGTRLTVV.

This chain joins TRBV7-9 and TRBJ2-1, with TRBD2 matching over 7 bases. Trimming cost V 2 bases and J 6 bases; bases outside gene matches: 10. CDR3 length equals 16 residues. CDR1 is SEHNR and CDR2 is FQNEAQ in the germline V gene (reference sequence). The CDR3 coding sequence is TGTGCCAGCAGCTTATTTTCGGGGGGAGGGATCAATGAGCAGTTCTTC. Its translation is CASSLFSGGGINEQFF.

This chain uses TRBV10-3 with TRBJ1-1; 7 nucleotides align to TRBD1. V lost 7 bases to trimming and J lost 5 bases; unmatched junction nucleotides: 10. The CDR3 loop spans 14 amino acids. The germline gives CDR1 ENHRY, CDR2 SYGVKD. CDR3 bases: TGTGCCATCACCCGGGCAGGGGGAGAAACTGAAGCTTTCTTT. Translation gives CAITRAGGETEAFF.

The J gene is TRBJ1-4, the V gene TRBV11-2, with 8 nucleotides matching TRBD1. The CDR3 loop spans 14 amino acids. Trimming removed 5 bases from V and 8 bases from J; junction bases left unmatched: 7. The germline V gene has CDR1 SGHAT and CDR2 FQNNGV. CDR3 coding DNA: TGTGCCAGCAGCCCAACAGGGGGGGGAGAAAAACTGTTTTTT. It codes for CASSPTGGGEKLFF.

The chain uses TRBV4-3 and TRBJ2-1, with D unclear. Trimming removed 0 bases at V and 10 bases at J, with 10 bases between. The CDR3 runs to 13 residues. Germline CDR1 is LGHNA and CDR2 is YSLEER. The CDR3, as DNA: TGCGCCAGCAGCCAAGATGGAGATAACGAGCAGTTCTTC. Translation: CASSQDGDNEQFF.

The chain joins TRBV30 to TRBJ2-7; 10 bases fit TRBD2. Germline-derived CDR1 and CDR2 are GTSNPN and SVGIG (reference sequence). The CDR3 runs to 16 residues. The V segment lost 0 bases and the J segment 2 bases; nucleotides outside the gene matches: 7. The CDR3 DNA is TGTGCCTGGAGTGTAGTACTAGCGGGACCAACCTACGAGCAGTACTTC. Translation gives CAWSVVLAGPTYEQYF.

CDR3 nucleotide sequence: TGCGCCAGCAGCCAAGTAGACGGGAGCTCCTACAATGAGCAGTTCTTC. Translated: CASSQVDGSSYNEQFF. The chain links TRBV4-1 to TRBJ2-1; possible D gene TRBD2, 6 bases. Germline CDR1 reads MGHRA; CDR2 reads YSYEKL. V was clipped by 1 base and J by 0 bases, with 10 bases between them. The CDR3 spans 16 residues.

The chain couples TRBV30 to TRBJ1-5, with 9 bases fitting TRBD1. Germline values: CDR1 GTSNPN, CDR2 SVGIG (reference sequence). The CDR3 spans 14 residues. With V trimmed by 4 bases and J by 7 bases, 8 bases remained unmatched. The CDR3 sequence: CAWTSTGGEQPQHF. Here the CDR3 DNA reads TGTGCCTGGACCTCGACAGGGGGTGAACAGCCCCAGCATTTT. The variable domain in full, with the rest retrieved from reference TRBV30 and TRBJ1-5, is SQTIHQWPATLVQPVGSPLSLECTVEGTSNPNLYWYRQAAGRGLQLLFYSVGIGQISSEVPQNLSASRPQDRQFILSSKKLLLSDSGFYLCAWTSTGGEQPQHFGDGTRLSIL.

The V gene is TRBV27, the J gene TRBJ1-4; no reliable D call. The CDR3 runs 15 residues. V lost 7 bases, J lost 5 bases, and 17 bases lay in between. Germline values: CDR1 MNHEY, CDR2 SMNVEV (reference sequence). The CDR3 protein is CASNLGTGKNEKLFF. In DNA form, the CDR3 reads TGTGCCAGCAATTTGGGAACCGGGAAAAATGAAAAACTGTTTTTT.

This chain connects TRBV9 to TRBJ2-3; 9 bases fit TRBD2. Germline CDR1 and CDR2: SGDLS and YYNGEE. V shed 3 bases and J 2 bases; nucleotides not matched to a gene: 10. The CDR3 is 17 amino acids. The DNA of the CDR3 is TGTGCCAGCAGCGGAAACTATGGCGGGGGGGCCACAGATACGCAGTATTTT. Protein product: CASSGNYGGGATDTQYF. The full variable domain, completed using reference TRBV9 and TRBJ2-3, is DSGVTQTPKHLITATGQRVTLRCSPRSGDLSVYWYQQSLDQGLQFLIQYYNGEERAKGNILERFSAQQFPDLHSELNLSSLELGDSALYFCASSGNYGGGATDTQYFGPGTRLTVL.

In its sample, this clone was seen a few times. This chain links TRBV27 with TRBJ2-6; D may be TRBD1 (6 bases). The germline V gene has CDR1 MNHEY and CDR2 SMNVEV (reference sequence). This CDR3 spans 15 amino acids. Trimming pared 5 bases from V and 1 base from J, leaving 9 bases between. The CDR3 spells CASSTGQSGANVLTF. The CDR3 coding sequence is TGTGCCAGCAGTACCGGACAGTCTGGGGCCAACGTCCTGACTTTC.

This rearrangement joins TRBV4-3 to TRBJ1-6, with 8 bases matching TRBD1. With V trimmed by 6 bases and J by 9 bases, 13 bases remained unmatched. The CDR3 is 16 residues long. Germline V gene lookup returns CDR1 LGHNA and CDR2 YSLEER. This chain's CDR3 is CASSTTRDRRFSPLHF. Written as DNA, the CDR3 is TGCGCCAGCAGTACCACAAGGGACAGGAGATTTTCACCCCTCCACTTT.

This clone was picked up a small number of times. CDR3 nucleotide sequence: TGTGCCAGCATCCCCAGGGTTCAGGATGAAAAACTGTTTTTT. It is translated as CASIPRVQDEKLFF. This chain uses TRBV6-5 with TRBJ1-4, with D maybe TRBD1 (5 bases). CDR1 and CDR2 (germline): MNHEY, SVGAGI. The V end lost 7 bases, the J end lost 6 bases, and 15 bases lay between the germline ends. The CDR3 has 14 residues.

This chain joins TRBV25-1 and TRBJ1-5, with D perhaps TRBD1 (6 bases). The V gene lost 5 bases and the J gene lost 7 bases, with 24 bases spanning the gap. This CDR3 contains 17 residues. Germline assignment: CDR1 MGHDK and CDR2 SYGVNS. CDR3 in amino acids: CASSPPARRGGHQPQHF. The CDR3 DNA is TGTGCCAGCAGTCCACCCGCAAGAAGGGGGGGACACCAGCCCCAGCATTTT.

The V call is TRBV28, the J call TRBJ2-7, with 13 nucleotides matching TRBD2. Trimming took 4 bases from V and 9 from J; bases not matched to a gene: 18. The CDR3 runs to 18 residues. Germline CDR1 MDHEN, CDR2 SYDVKM. CDR3 residues: CASSSPGLAGSPRSGQYF. Here the CDR3 DNA reads TGTGCCAGCAGTTCACCGGGACTAGCGGGATCGCCGCGGAGTGGGCAGTACTTC.

This clone was counted a few times. The V and J genes are TRBV6-5 and TRBJ1-5; D gene unclear. Germline CDR1 MNHEY, CDR2 SVGAGI. Trimming took 5 bases from V and 4 from J, leaving 9 bases between them. The CDR3 consists of 13 residues. CDR3 amino acids: CASSNQQNQPQHF. As DNA, the CDR3 is TGTGCCAGCAGTAACCAACAGAATCAGCCCCAGCATTTT.